This TCR beta chain comes out of a study of blood T cell repertoires in COVID-19. Study details: COVID-19 samples collected from the United States, Italy and Spain covered acute and convalescent phases. In each case, the material was cDNA or gDNA derived from T cells, B-cell-depleted T cells, or PBMCs.

Original data processing: Researchers report that nucleated cell counts were estimated from reference gene primer amplification. The method was immunoSEQ multiplex PCR; TCRdb's version includes in-frame clones alone and lacks a portion of them. V, J and clone size are taken as reported in that table, and D and trimming were inferred from the DNA itself. The sample consists of roughly 140,000 clones, 80% to 85% of them appearing once. V shed 6 bases and J 11 bases; nucleotides not matched to a gene: 13. This CDR3 contains 14 residues. Germline CDR1 MNHEY, CDR2 SVGAGI. This clonotype was sampled from a human donor in a cohort sampled during active COVID-19. The sequenced sample was peripheral blood. The rearrangement joins TRBV6-5 to TRBJ1-1; 9 bases fit TRBD1. CDR3 sequence reads: CASREGTGWRGAFF. CDR3 in DNA: TGTGCCAGCAGAGAGGGGACAGGGTGGAGGGGGGCTTTCTTT.